The 23 T cell receptor beta chains below all came from one sample that was sequenced in a study of response to subunit inactivated influenza vaccine (dated by TCRdb to 2017 to 2018). Preparation of the library involved RT-PCR. For sequencing, an Illumina HiSeq 2500 was employed. Clones were called with MiXCR by TCRdb after fastp trimmed the public reads at Q25, and only in-frame beta chains were retained. Rows are combined by CDR3 protein, so each entry shows the most common genes and DNA. The sample contains 170,000 or so distinct CDR3 sequences, roughly 10% of them found a single time. Around 35% of the sample lies in the top ten. Here the sequenced sample was CD8+ T cells sorted from PBMCs, taken 23 to 25 months after vaccination. The origin of the receptors is a man between 45 and 75 years old who received an inactivated influenza vaccine. Donor details come from another sample of the same person, matched by shared clones.

DNA of the CDR3: TGTGCCAGCAGCTTGGGGTTTAATTCCTACGAGCAGTACTTC. It is translated as CASSLGFNSYEQYF. V gene TRBV5-4 combines with J gene TRBJ2-7; D remains ambiguous. Per germline, CDR1 SGHNT and CDR2 YYREEE (reference sequence). The ends were cut back, 0 bases at V and 1 base at J, with 8 bases in the middle. CDR3 length: 14 amino acids.

This clonotype came up a few times. V is TRBV5-6 and J is TRBJ2-1; possible D gene TRBD2, 6 bases. CDR1 is SGHDT, CDR2 YYEEEE, per germline. The CDR3 is made up of 19 amino acids. Trimming left V 0 bases short and J 4 bases short, with 23 bases between. The CDR3 DNA reads TGTGCCAGCAGCTTGGGGGGGACTTCTTCCCCTCAGCTATACAATGAGCAGTTCTTC. Encoded protein: CASSLGGTSSPQLYNEQFF.

The chain is built from TRBV4-3 and TRBJ1-6; D is undetermined. This CDR3 has 15 residues. Germline V gene lookup returns CDR1 LGHNA and CDR2 YSLEER. The V end lost 4 bases, the J end lost 10 bases, and 17 bases lay between the germline ends. The CDR3 region is CASSRGPSKGSPLHF. In DNA, the CDR3 is TGCGCCAGCAGCCGCGGTCCTTCCAAGGGCTCACCCCTCCACTTT.

This clonotype appeared a single time. For the CDR3, the DNA is TGTGCCAGCAGTTTTCTGGGGACCGCCGGGACAGATACGCAGTATTTT. Encoded protein: CASSFLGTAGTDTQYF. The chain recombines TRBV27 with TRBJ2-3; D possibly matches TRBD1 or TRBD2 (5 bases each). The CDR3 totals 16 residues. The germline gives CDR1 MNHEY, CDR2 SMNVEV (reference sequence). Trimming stripped 3 bases from V and 3 bases from J, with 16 bases between.

Relative to its sample, this clonotype is medium-sized. The V and J genes are TRBV19 and TRBJ2-7, with 9 bases aligning to TRBD1. With V trimmed by 8 bases and J by 2 bases, 4 bases remained unmatched. This CDR3 is 13 amino acids long. CDR1 is LNHDA, CDR2 SQIVND, per germline (reference sequence). In DNA, the CDR3 is TGTGCCAGTGGGAGGACAGGGGCCTACGAGCAGTACTTC. Translating it yields CASGRTGAYEQYF.

At least ten counts were recorded for this clonotype. The chain carries TRBV10-3 and TRBJ2-1; a weak D match, TRBD2 (6 bases). CDR1 ENHRY and CDR2 SYGVKD come from the germline V gene. The length of the CDR3 is 15 residues. The ends were cut back, 2 bases at V and 5 bases at J, with 13 bases in the middle. CDR3 sequence reads: CAISEEAGSDNEQFF. DNA of the CDR3: TGTGCCATCAGTGAGGAGGCGGGATCAGACAATGAGCAGTTCTTC.

This clonotype has ten or more counts. The chain has TRBV6-1 and TRBJ1-5; the D is unclear. This CDR3 is built from 22 residues. Trimming shortened V by 3 bases and J by 0 bases, and 30 bases separated the two germline ends. Germline CDR1 and CDR2: MNHNS and SASEGT. Here the CDR3 reads CASSEGAVTSWEGIYSNQPQHF. CDR3 nucleotide sequence: TGTGCCAGCAGTGAGGGTGCTGTCACGAGCTGGGAGGGAATATATAGCAATCAGCCCCAGCATTTT.

This clonotype was seen a few times. The J gene is TRBJ1-2, the V gene TRBV29-1; D is possibly TRBD1 (6 bases). The germline gives CDR1 SQVTM, CDR2 ANQGSEA. The CDR3 length is 13 residues. Trimming took 2 bases from V and 4 from J, leaving 11 bases between them. This CDR3 reads CSVESAGAYGYTF. The CDR3 DNA reads TGCAGCGTTGAATCGGCAGGGGCCTATGGCTACACCTTC.

The V call is TRBV21-1, the J call TRBJ2-7; TRBD1 is the table's D call and was not checked against the DNA. TRBV21-1 has pseudogene status. The CDR3 is 17 amino acids. The CDR3 bases are TGTGCCAGCAGCAAACCCATATCCCCTGCTTACGCCAACGAGCAGTACTTC. This encodes CASSKPISPAYANEQYF.

There are a few counts of this clonotype. This rearrangement joins TRBV6-2 or TRBV6-3 to TRBJ2-4, with D unresolved. The V gene lost 0 bases and the J gene lost 0 bases, with 12 bases spanning the gap. CDR3 length equals 17 residues. From germline, CDR1 is MNHEY and CDR2 SVGEGT. CDR3 loop: CASSYSMETLAKNIQYF. Written as DNA, the CDR3 is TGTGCCAGCAGTTACTCGATGGAGACCCTAGCCAAAAACATTCAGTACTTC.

This clonotype has only a few counts. The chain uses TRBV7-9 and TRBJ2-3, with D unclear. V lost 2 bases and J 5 bases, leaving 17 bases between the germline ends. CDR1 is SEHNR, CDR2 FQNEAQ, per germline (reference sequence). This CDR3 contains 16 residues. CDR3 protein: CASSLPVSVPVDTQYF. The CDR3 region has the DNA TGTGCCAGCAGCTTACCGGTTTCCGTTCCAGTAGATACGCAGTATTTT. Using reference TRBV7-9 and TRBJ2-3 for the parts outside the CDR3, the full variable domain is DTGVSQNPRHKITKRGQNVTFRCDPISEHNRLYWYRQTLGQGPEFLTYFQNEAQLEKSRLLSDRFSAERPKGSFSTLEIQRTEQGDSAMYLCASSLPVSVPVDTQYFGPGTRLTVL.

This clonotype was observed a few times. The V and J genes are TRBV11-2 and TRBJ2-2, with a weak D call TRBD1 (5 bases). Germline V gene lookup returns CDR1 SGHAT and CDR2 FQNNGV. This CDR3 has 17 amino acids. Trimming pared 1 base from V and 1 base from J, leaving 13 bases between. The CDR3 coding sequence is TGTGCCAGCAGCTTAGTGGGCGTAACAGGGAACACCGGGGAGCTGTTTTTT. Translated: CASSLVGVTGNTGELFF. Full variable domain (remainder filled in from reference TRBV11-2 and TRBJ2-2): EAGVAQSPRYKIIEKRQSVAFWCNPISGHATLYWYQQILGQGPKLLIQFQNNGVVDDSQLPKDRFSAERLKGVDSTLKIQPAKLEDSAVYLCASSLVGVTGNTGELFFGEGSRLTVL.

The rearrangement uses TRBV27 and TRBJ2-4; 10 nucleotides align to TRBD1. CDR1 and CDR2 from the germline V gene are MNHEY and SMNVEV (reference sequence). The CDR3 length is 15 residues. Trimming removed 5 bases from V and 5 bases from J; junction bases left unmatched: 6. The CDR3, as DNA: TGTGCCAGCAGTCCCCAGACAGGGGGCGAAAACATTCAGTACTTC. As protein: CASSPQTGGENIQYF.

This chain joins TRBV3-1 and TRBJ2-7; 7 bases line up with TRBD1. In germline, CDR1 is LGHDT, CDR2 YNNKEL (reference sequence). This CDR3 spans 17 amino acids. V lost 0 bases, J lost 1 base, and 9 bases stayed unmatched. The CDR3 loop is CASSQEETGWWSYEQYF. In DNA form, the CDR3 reads TGTGCCAGCAGCCAAGAGGAGACAGGGTGGTGGTCCTACGAGCAGTACTTC.

This clonotype appeared a few times. This chain joins TRBV11-2 and TRBJ2-1; 7 nucleotides agree with TRBD2. Germline assignment: CDR1 SGHAT and CDR2 FQNNGV. This CDR3 has 16 amino acids. With V trimmed by 5 bases and J by 2 bases, 9 bases remained unmatched. The CDR3 nucleotides are TGTGCCAGCAGCGGGGGTGGGAGGGCCGCCTACAATGAGCAGTTCTTC. It specifies CASSGGGRAAYNEQFF.

This clonotype was observed at least ten times. This chain links TRBV20-1 with TRBJ2-3; D ambiguous. With 4 bases removed from V and 2 bases from J, the gap between germline ends came to 10 bases. The CDR3 has 13 residues. Germline V gene sequence: CDR1 DFQATT, CDR2 SNEGSKA (reference sequence). For the CDR3, the DNA is TGCAGTGCTAACCTGTATGCCACAGATACGCAGTATTTT. Protein product: CSANLYATDTQYF.

The rearrangement links TRBV15 to TRBJ1-6; D unresolved. Germline CDR1 is LNHNV and CDR2 is YYDKDF (reference sequence). The CDR3 is made up of 12 amino acids. V lost 5 bases, J lost 6 bases, and 5 bases lay in between. CDR3 amino acids: CATSGANSPLHF. The DNA of the CDR3 is TGTGCCACCAGCGGAGCTAATTCACCCCTCCACTTT.

This chain connects TRBV7-9 to TRBJ2-7, with a weak D call TRBD1 (5 bases). CDR1 is SEHNR, CDR2 FQNEAQ, per germline (reference sequence). Between the trimmed V and J ends, which lost 4 bases and 1 base, there was a span of 17 bases. The CDR3 loop spans 16 amino acids. The CDR3 is CASSSGGKGWSYEQYF. The CDR3 nucleotides are TGTGCCAGCAGCTCCGGTGGAAAGGGGTGGTCCTACGAGCAGTACTTC.

The CDR3 nucleotides read TGTGCCAGCAGTTTAATAACTAGCGGGGGGGCTTACAATGAGCAGTTCTTC. Its protein is CASSLITSGGAYNEQFF. The chain couples TRBV12-3 or TRBV12-4 to TRBJ2-1; TRBD2 matches 13 bases. The CDR3 runs to 17 residues. V lost 2 bases and J lost 4; bases outside the gene matches: 5.

The chain recombines TRBV20-1 with TRBJ2-5; 11 positions agree with TRBD2. CDR1 DFQATT and CDR2 SNEGSKA come from the germline V gene (reference sequence). Trimming cost V 0 bases and J 2 bases; bases outside gene matches: 8. The CDR3 totals 17 residues. DNA for the CDR3: TGCAGTGCTAGAGATCGACTAGCGGGGACAGCTCAAGAGACCCAGTACTTC. Amino acid sequence: CSARDRLAGTAQETQYF.

Remarks on this clonotype: This sequence may be a read error, since a much larger clone differs from it by one base. The CDR3 loop is CASSRIVNYGYTF. The CDR3 DNA reads TGTGCCAGCAGCCGAATAGTCAACTATGGCTACACCTTC. The gene calls are TRBV16 and TRBJ1-2; D not certain. Per germline, CDR1 KGHSY and CDR2 FQNENV. V gave up 4 bases and J gave up 2 bases, with 8 bases separating them. The CDR3 runs to 13 residues.

In this sample, this clonotype turned up a few times. The rearrangement links TRBV11-2 to TRBJ1-2; D unresolved. The V end lost 2 bases, the J end lost 4 bases, and 8 bases lay between the germline ends. Germline V gene sequence: CDR1 SGHAT, CDR2 FQNNGV. The CDR3 covers 13 residues. The CDR3 reads CASSLFPTYGYTF. The CDR3 DNA is TGTGCCAGCAGCTTATTCCCTACCTATGGCTACACCTTC.

This clonotype showed up many times. V usage is TRBV4-1 and J usage is TRBJ1-5, with a weak D call TRBD1 (6 bases). There are 16 residues in the CDR3. Germline values: CDR1 MGHRA, CDR2 YSYEKL. V gave up 1 base and J gave up 2 bases, with 12 bases separating them. Written as DNA, the CDR3 is TGCGCCAGCAGCCAAGTGTGGGGGCCCGGCAATCAGCCCCAGCATTTT. It yields the protein CASSQVWGPGNQPQHF.